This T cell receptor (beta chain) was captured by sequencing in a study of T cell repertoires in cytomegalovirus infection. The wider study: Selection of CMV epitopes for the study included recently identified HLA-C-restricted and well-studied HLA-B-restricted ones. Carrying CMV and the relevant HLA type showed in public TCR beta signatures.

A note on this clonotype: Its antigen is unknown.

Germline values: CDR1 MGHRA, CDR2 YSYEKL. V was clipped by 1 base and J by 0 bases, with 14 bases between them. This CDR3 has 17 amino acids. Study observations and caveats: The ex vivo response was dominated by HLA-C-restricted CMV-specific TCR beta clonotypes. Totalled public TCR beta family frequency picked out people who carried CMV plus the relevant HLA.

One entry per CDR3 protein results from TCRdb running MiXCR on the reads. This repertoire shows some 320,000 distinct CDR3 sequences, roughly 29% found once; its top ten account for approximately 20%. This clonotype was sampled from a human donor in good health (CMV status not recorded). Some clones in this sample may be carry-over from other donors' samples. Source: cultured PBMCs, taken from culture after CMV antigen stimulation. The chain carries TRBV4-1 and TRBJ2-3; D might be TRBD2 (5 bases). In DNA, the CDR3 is TGCGCCAGCAGCCAAGGCTTCGGGATACATAGCACAGATACGCAGTATTTT. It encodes CASSQGFGIHSTDTQYF.